This T cell receptor (beta chain) was recorded in a study of CD8+CD57+ T cells in acquired aplastic anemia. Study at large: The study obtained 11 million or so reads on average for CD4+ cells from healthy donors.

This clonotype was observed a handful of times. With 7 bases clipped from V and 8 bases from J, the junction kept 7 bases outside the gene matches. Germline lookup yields CDR1 KGHSH and CDR2 LQKENI. The CDR3 is 12 residues long. The TCR beta profiling, which covered VDJ combination and CDR3 sequence, was carried out using genomic DNA as the template. TCRdb re-analysed the reads in MiXCR, keeping a single row per CDR3 protein. Seen here are 200,000 to 250,000 distinct CDR3 sequences, 30% to 40% observed once, and the top ten hold more than 0.95%. The material sequenced was sorted CD4+, CD8+, or CD8+CD57+ T cells (not recorded which) from PBMCs. This rearrangement joins TRBV18 to TRBJ1-2, with 7 nucleotides matching TRBD1. The receptor was derived from a human donor in good health, serving as a control. For the CDR3, the DNA is TGTGCCAGCTACTCAGACAGGGACGGCTACACCTTC. This encodes CASYSDRDGYTF.